This T cell receptor (beta chain) originates from a study of response to subunit inactivated influenza vaccine. Study findings and constraints: The authors suggested that every seasonal influenza vaccination recruits few new T cells.

TCRdb fed the RT-PCR reads into MiXCR, producing one record per CDR3 protein. Altogether about 310,000 distinct CDR3 sequences are present, 20% to 25% being singletons, with the ten largest covering about 9.4%. This clonotype was counted between two and nine times. As yet, its antigen is unknown. Trimming at V came to 2 bases and at J to 6 bases, leaving 6 bases not matched to a gene. The germline CDR1 and CDR2 sequences are GTSNPN and SVGIG (reference sequence). CDR3 length: 14 amino acids. The chain employs TRBV30 and TRBJ1-1, with 10 bases lining up with TRBD1. The origin of this receptor is a man between 50 and 70 years old who received an inactivated influenza vaccine. This material consisted of PBMCs from blood, taken less than 22 months after vaccination. CDR3 DNA sequence: TGTGCCTGGAGTCTCGCGGGACAGGGGCCTGAAGCTTTCTTT. Translating it yields CAWSLAGQGPEAFF. Drawing the rest from reference TRBV30 and TRBJ1-1, the complete variable domain is SQTIHQWPATLVQPVGSPLSLECTVEGTSNPNLYWYRQAAGRGLQLLFYSVGIGQISSEVPQNLSASRPQDRQFILSSKKLLLSDSGFYLCAWSLAGQGPEAFFGQGTRLTVV.